These 13 T cell receptor beta chains were all obtained from the same sample, sequenced in a study of HIV-infected patients and healthy controls. No cell fractionation was done, so the repertoire covers all unsorted peripheral blood T cells. Reverse transcription used 450 to 550 ng RNA and constant-region primers for alpha and beta. Alpha and beta chain libraries were made separately by chain-specific third strand synthesis with multiplexing indices. MiXCR, run by TCRdb on the 5' RACE reads, gives a single entry per CDR3 protein. This sample has more than 4,500 distinct CDR3 sequences, with 9.5% to 13% found just once. The sequencing used blood, collected before antiretroviral therapy. Receptors were obtained from an adult with HIV infection.

This clonotype is medium-sized. The chain carries TRBV6-2 or TRBV6-3 and TRBJ2-2; TRBD2 aligns across 7 bases. CDR1 is MNHEY, CDR2 SVGEGT, per germline. Unmatched junction bases numbered 3, after V lost 0 bases and J lost 5 bases. This CDR3 spans 15 amino acids. The CDR3 nucleotides read TGTGCCAGCAGTTACTCGGCTAGCGGTACCGGGGAGCTGTTTTTT. Translating gives CASSYSASGTGELFF.

In this sample, this clonotype is medium-sized. This rearrangement joins TRBV29-1 to TRBJ2-1; 10 bases align to TRBD2. Per germline, CDR1 SQVTM and CDR2 ANQGSEA. The V gene end was trimmed by 7 bases and the J gene end by 4 bases; junction bases not matched to a gene: 7. CDR3 length: 14 amino acids. CDR3 protein: CSARASGGYNEQFF. The CDR3, as DNA: TGCAGCGCCCGTGCTAGCGGGGGTTACAATGAGCAGTTCTTC.

This clonotype was counted ten times or more. The genes are TRBV7-9 and TRBJ2-7; D gene uncertain. The germline V and J ends were trimmed by 1 base and 7 bases, with 11 bases remaining between them. Germline V gene lookup returns CDR1 SEHNR and CDR2 FQNEAQ (reference sequence). The CDR3 runs 13 residues. CDR3 loop: CASSLGPSEEQYF. In DNA form, the CDR3 reads TGTGCCAGCAGCTTAGGCCCGTCGGAAGAGCAGTACTTC.

This clonotype is categorized as medium-sized. The genes are TRBV28 and TRBJ2-7; TRBD1 matches 7 bases. The CDR3 is made up of 15 amino acids. Germline CDR1 and CDR2: MDHEN and SYDVKM. Trimming at V came to 6 bases and at J to 5 bases, leaving 13 bases not matched to a gene. CDR3 bases: TGTGCCAGCAGGATGGAGTCCCAGGGGGTAAACGAGCAGTACTTC. This gives the protein CASRMESQGVNEQYF. Complete variable domain (other parts from reference TRBV28 and TRBJ2-7): DVKVTQSSRYLVKRTGEKVFLECVQDMDHENMFWYRQDPGLGLRLIYFSYDVKMKEKGDIPEGYSVSREKKERFSLILESASTNQTSMYLCASRMESQGVNEQYFGPGTRLTVT.

In its sample, this clonotype ranks as medium-sized. The chain joins TRBV20-1 to TRBJ2-7; 7 nucleotides align to TRBD1. This CDR3 comprises 14 residues. The V gene's germline CDR1 is DFQATT and CDR2 SNEGSKA (reference sequence). V lost 1 base to trimming and J lost 5 bases; unmatched junction nucleotides: 8. CDR3 amino acids: CSARVPTTGDEQYF. CDR3 in DNA: TGCAGTGCTAGAGTCCCGACCACAGGGGACGAGCAGTACTTC.

By share, this clonotype counts as medium-sized (0.01 to 0.1%). The chain uses TRBV4-1 and TRBJ2-7, with 8 nucleotides matching TRBD2. Germline CDR1 and CDR2: MGHRA and YSYEKL. V trimming: 3 bases; J trimming: 3 bases; junction bases outside the gene matches: 13. The CDR3 totals 17 residues. CDR3 amino acids: CASSQAGGRMGVYEQYF. The CDR3 coding sequence is TGCGCCAGCAGCCAGGCGGGGGGACGGATGGGGGTCTACGAGCAGTACTTC.

This clonotype was recorded many times. V and J are TRBV27 and TRBJ2-7; D remains ambiguous. V was trimmed by 6 bases and J by 0 bases, leaving 9 bases between them. CDR1 and CDR2 (germline): MNHEY, SMNVEV (reference sequence). The CDR3 extends over 13 amino acids. As DNA, the CDR3 is TGTGCCAGCAGCCCGGACGCCTCCTACGAGCAGTACTTC. Translation: CASSPDASYEQYF.

This clonotype is medium-sized. The V call is TRBV28, the J call TRBJ1-5; D remains ambiguous. V shed 2 bases and J shed 0 bases, with 8 bases lying between them. This CDR3 comprises 15 residues. Germline CDR1 MDHEN, CDR2 SYDVKM. This chain's CDR3 is CASSLVYASNQPQHF. DNA of the CDR3: TGTGCCAGCAGTTTAGTCTATGCTAGCAATCAGCCCCAGCATTTT.

This clonotype was counted ten times or more. V usage is TRBV12-3 or TRBV12-4 and J usage is TRBJ2-3; 8 positions match TRBD1. V was clipped by 3 bases and J by 2 bases; unmatched bases: 4. This CDR3 spans 15 amino acids. The CDR3 here is CASSFYRGFTDTQYF. Written as DNA, the CDR3 is TGTGCCAGCAGTTTTTACAGGGGGTTCACAGATACGCAGTATTTT.

This clonotype is judged medium-sized. CDR3 region: CAISEFGNQPQHF. CDR3 DNA: TGTGCCATCAGTGAATTTGGCAATCAGCCCCAGCATTTT. The rearrangement joins TRBV10-3 to TRBJ1-5; D remains unclear. The CDR3 spans 13 residues. Germline CDR1 and CDR2: ENHRY and SYGVKD. V was trimmed by 3 bases and J by 2 bases, leaving 5 bases between them.

This clonotype has ten or more counts. This sequence joins TRBV2 and TRBJ2-7; TRBD1 agrees at 7 bases. The CDR3 sequence is 15 residues long. Germline values: CDR1 SNHLY, CDR2 FYNNEI. V shed 6 bases and J 0 bases; nucleotides not matched to a gene: 8. CDR3 region: CASSALGDSSYEQYF. CDR3 bases: TGTGCCAGCAGCGCCTTGGGGGACAGCTCCTACGAGCAGTACTTC.

This chain links TRBV5-6 with TRBJ2-7; D ambiguous. Germline loops: CDR1 SGHDT, CDR2 YYEEEE. The V end was cut by 2 bases, the J end by 3 bases, with 3 bases between. The CDR3 loop spans 11 amino acids. The CDR3 region is CASSFYYEQYF. As DNA, the CDR3 is TGTGCCAGCAGCTTTTACTACGAGCAGTACTTC.

This clonotype was detected a few times. This chain joins TRBV20-1 and TRBJ1-2, with D perhaps TRBD1 (6 bases). Germline assignment: CDR1 DFQATT and CDR2 SNEGSKA (reference sequence). CDR3 size: 12 residues. Deletions cut 7 bases from V and 5 bases from J, with 14 bases between. The CDR3 reads CSEGGDFYGYTF. Written as DNA, the CDR3 is TGCAGTGAGGGGGGAGACTTTTATGGCTACACCTTC.